These T cell receptor beta chains were read from a single sample in a study of blood T cell repertoires in COVID-19. Measured with immunoSEQ multiplex PCR; TCRdb has only the in-frame clones, and not every one. The data contain 300,000 to 350,000 clones, 85% to 90% of them seen just once; the ten biggest clones take up about 6.3%. Material for sequencing was peripheral blood. These receptors came from a woman aged 50 to 60 with COVID-19, enrolled during active disease. Each CDR3 is given with its conserved first and last residue. D genes are given only for firm matches. A row's size may be missing; if present it is once, few, many or a size class.

CASSTLAGGPNGELFF | TGTGCCAGCAGCACACTAGCGGGAGGGCCCAACGGGGAGCTGTTTTTT | TRBV7-3 | TRBD2 | NA | TRBJ2-2
CASKTGSTNEKLFF | TGTGCCAGCAAGACAGGGTCGACTAATGAAAAACTGTTTTTT | TRBV2 | TRBD1 | once | TRBJ1-4
CAISLGGPFGEQYF | TGTGCCATCTCCTTGGGGGGGCCCTTTGGCGAGCAGTACTTC | TRBV2 | NA | once | TRBJ2-7
CASSLLSRVAKNIQYF | TGTGCCAGCAGCTTGCTCTCCAGGGTAGCCAAAAACATTCAGTACTTC | TRBV5-5 | NA | NA | TRBJ2-4
CASSIVTGYGANVLTF | TGTGCCAGTAGTATAGTTACGGGTTATGGGGCCAACGTCCTGACTTTC | TRBV19 | NA | once | TRBJ2-6
CASSLPTGSRETQYF | TGCGCCAGCAGCCTCCCTACAGGTTCCCGAGAGACCCAGTACTTC | TRBV5-1 | NA | NA | TRBJ2-5
CATSERLAGLGDRTQYF | TGTGCCACCAGCGAGAGACTAGCGGGGTTGGGGGATAGGACGCAGTATTTT | TRBV24-1 | TRBD2 | NA | TRBJ2-3
CASSALGVAGDTQYF | TGCGCCAGCAGTGCCCTCGGTGTGGCGGGAGATACGCAGTATTTT | TRBV10-1 | NA | NA | TRBJ2-3
CASSLQGDEQYF | TGCGCCAGCAGCCTTCAGGGGGACGAGCAGTACTTC | TRBV5-1 | TRBD1 | NA | TRBJ2-7
CASSLAAAETYEQYF | TGCGCCAGCAGCTTGGCCGCGGCAGAAACCTACGAGCAGTACTTC | TRBV5-1 | NA | once | TRBJ2-7
CASSGQGIGYTF | TGTGCCAGCAGCGGACAGGGAATAGGCTACACCTTC | TRBV6-5 | TRBD1 | NA | TRBJ1-2
CASSSSGGNNQPQHF | TGTGCCAGCAGTAGTTCAGGGGGGAACAATCAGCCCCAGCATTTT | TRBV6-5 | TRBD1 | NA | TRBJ1-5
CASSLQGDYEQYF | TGTGCCAGCAGCTTACAAGGGGACTACGAGCAGTACTTC | TRBV13 | NA | NA | TRBJ2-7
CASSEDGAGGKETQYF | TGTGCCAGCAGTGAAGATGGAGCGGGAGGGAAAGAGACCCAGTACTTC | TRBV2 | TRBD2 | NA | TRBJ2-5
CASSQRTSPGLYSYEQYF | TGTGCCAGCAGCCAAAGGACTAGCCCAGGCCTATACTCCTACGAGCAGTACTTC | TRBV11-3 | TRBD2 | NA | TRBJ2-7
CASSGRVMNTEAFF | TGCGCCAGCAGCGGCAGGGTCATGAACACTGAAGCTTTCTTT | TRBV5-1 | NA | NA | TRBJ1-1
CASSQTGYSNQPQHF | TGTGCCAGCAGCCAGACAGGGTATAGCAATCAGCCCCAGCATTTT | TRBV3-1/TRBV3-2 | TRBD1 | NA | TRBJ1-5
CASSESPVGTGMGNTIYF | TGCGCCAGCAGTGAGTCGCCAGTCGGGACAGGGATGGGAAACACCATATATTTT | TRBV10-2 | TRBD1 | NA | TRBJ1-3
CASRRWGQGAGDTQYF | TGTGCCAGCAGGCGCTGGGGACAGGGGGCAGGAGATACGCAGTATTTT | TRBV27 | TRBD1 | NA | TRBJ2-3
CSGPDGKAKNIQYF | TGCAGCGGCCCGGACGGGAAAGCCAAAAACATTCAGTACTTC | TRBV29-1 | NA | NA | TRBJ2-4
CASSLGENYGYTF | TGTGCCAGTAGCCTCGGGGAAAACTATGGCTACACCTTC | TRBV19 | NA | NA | TRBJ1-2
CASSLQGANLNQPQHF | TGTGCCAGTAGTCTACAGGGGGCCAATCTCAATCAGCCCCAGCATTTT | TRBV19 | TRBD1 | NA | TRBJ1-5
CASSPGGKSGSTDTQYF | TGTGCCAGCAGCCCAGGGGGCAAAAGCGGTAGCACAGATACGCAGTATTTT | TRBV4-2 | TRBD1 | NA | TRBJ2-3
CASSPLDSENTEAFF | TGTGCCAGCTCACCCCTGGACTCGGAGAACACTGAAGCTTTCTTT | TRBV18 | NA | NA | TRBJ1-1
CASSYRSGRAYEQYF | TGTGCCAGCAGTTATAGGAGCGGACGAGCCTACGAGCAGTACTTC | TRBV28 | NA | NA | TRBJ2-7
CASSLAWRGGTGELFF | TGTGCCAGCAGCTTAGCGTGGCGGGGGGGCACCGGGGAGCTGTTTTTT | TRBV7-6 | TRBD2 | NA | TRBJ2-2